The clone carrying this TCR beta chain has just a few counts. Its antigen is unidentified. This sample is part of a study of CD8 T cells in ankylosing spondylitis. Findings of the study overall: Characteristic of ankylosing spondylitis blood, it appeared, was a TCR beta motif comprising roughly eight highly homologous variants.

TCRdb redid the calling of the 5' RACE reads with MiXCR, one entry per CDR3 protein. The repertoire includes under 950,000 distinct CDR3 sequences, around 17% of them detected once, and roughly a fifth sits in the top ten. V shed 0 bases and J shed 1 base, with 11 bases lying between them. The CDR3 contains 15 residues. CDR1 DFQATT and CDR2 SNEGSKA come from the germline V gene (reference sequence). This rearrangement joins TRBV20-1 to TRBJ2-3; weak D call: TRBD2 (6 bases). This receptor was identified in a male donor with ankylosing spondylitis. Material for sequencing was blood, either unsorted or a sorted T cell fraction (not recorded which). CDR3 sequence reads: CSARDQAGRTDTQYF. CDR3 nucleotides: TGCAGTGCTAGAGATCAGGCGGGGCGCACAGATACGCAGTATTTT.